These 3 T cell receptor beta chains came from one sample sequenced in a study of CD8+CD57+ T cells in acquired aplastic anemia. Genomic DNA constituted the template upon which TCR beta VDJ and CDR3 profiling was performed. In TCRdb, the reads were re-called with MiXCR into one record per CDR3 protein. The sample holds hundreds of thousands of distinct CDR3 sequences, 25% to 40% seen once. The authors sequenced patients whose flow cytometry had shown CD8+CD57+ cell expansion. Material for sequencing was sorted CD4+, CD8+, or CD8+CD57+ T cells (not recorded which) from PBMCs. These receptors were taken from a human donor with aplastic anemia.

On this clonotype: A much larger clone is a single base away; this may be a read error. This chain connects TRBV7-2 to TRBJ2-7; 8 positions match TRBD2. The CDR3 extends over 14 amino acids. Germline-derived CDR1 and CDR2 are SGHTA and FQGNSA. CDR3 loop: CASSPSRRGAEQHF. The CDR3 DNA is TGTGCCAGCAGCCCGAGTCGGCGGGGGGCAGAGCAGCACTTC.

The rearrangement joins TRBV10-3 to TRBJ1-5, with unresolved D. CDR1 and CDR2 (germline): ENHRY, SYGVKD. The CDR3 contains 18 residues. V shed 3 bases and J shed 0 bases, with 18 bases lying between them. This CDR3 is CAISEVEKIDYSNQPQHF. In DNA form, the CDR3 reads TGTGCCATCAGTGAAGTCGAGAAGATAGACTATAGCAATCAGCCCCAGCATTTT.

The chain is built from TRBV9 and TRBJ1-2; tentatively, D is TRBD1 (6 bases). Germline V gene lookup returns CDR1 SGDLS and CDR2 YYNGEE. The CDR3 is 13 amino acids. V was pared by 4 bases and J by 4 bases, with 11 bases between. The CDR3 nucleotides are TGTGCCAGCAGCACCCGACAGGTCTATGGCTACACCTTC. Translated: CASSTRQVYGYTF.